In its sample, the clone carrying this T cell receptor (beta chain) was seen once. This sample was included in a study of shared clonotypes between healthy human individuals. At the level of the study: Each donor's CD8 memory used one plate, CD8 naive two, each CD4 subset three.

The V and J ends lost 4 bases and 11 bases respectively, with 19 bases between them. Germline lookup yields CDR1 SGHNT and CDR2 YYREEE (reference sequence). The CDR3 length is 14 residues. Splitting of CD4+ cells produced CD45RA+ naive and CD45RA-negative memory subsets. Genomic DNA belonging to each subset was distributed in equal measure over several immunoSEQ plates. Sorted-subset replicate PCR reactions were performed with about 210 ng DNA, corresponding to 30,000 to 35,000 T cell genomes. Using immunoSEQ multiplex PCR, the repertoire was profiled, and TCRdb retains in-frame clones only, with some absent. Of about 1 million clones in the sample, under 80% are singletons; the top ten hold approximately 1.5%.

This clonotype was obtained from a man between 18 and 29 years old in good health. The genes are TRBV5-4 and TRBJ1-5, with unresolved D. What was sequenced was memory CD4+ T cells sorted from blood. Subset noted: CD45RA-negative fraction. This CDR3 reads CASSPNPEREAQHF. The CDR3 DNA reads as TGTGCCAGCAGCCCGAATCCTGAAAGGGAGGCCCAGCATTTT.